Shown below are 10 T cell receptor beta chains from a single sample sequenced in a study of OX40 agonist ivuxolimab in advanced cancers. Generated by immunoSEQ multiplex PCR, the TCRdb table keeps only in-frame clones and is missing some. Here the sample spans over 75,000 clones, about 94% being singletons. Specimen: CD4+ or CD8+ T cells sorted from blood, collected in a trial of the OX40 agonist ivuxolimab. These receptors all stem from an adult with an advanced solid tumor such as melanoma, head and neck, liver or kidney cancer.

The gene calls are TRBV10-1 and TRBJ1-1, with 9 bases aligning to TRBD1. This CDR3 is built from 16 residues. Per the germline V gene, CDR1 is WNHNN and CDR2 is SYGVQD (reference sequence). The ends lost 4 bases at V and 1 base at J; junction bases unmatched: 7. The CDR3 DNA sequence: TGCGCCAGCAGTGTGAACCCGGGACAGGGGAACACTGAAGCTTTCTTT. It yields the protein CASSVNPGQGNTEAFF.

The chain carries TRBV6-5 and TRBJ2-7, with 13 bases that match TRBD2. Germline lookup yields CDR1 MNHEY and CDR2 SVGAGI. The CDR3 length is 15 residues. V gave up 6 bases and J gave up 2 bases; unmatched junction bases: 4. The CDR3 loop is CASRTGLAGTYEQYF. The CDR3 DNA sequence: TGTGCCAGCAGGACGGGACTAGCGGGGACCTACGAGCAGTACTTC.

The chain joins TRBV27 to TRBJ1-5; 9 bases line up with TRBD1. The germline V gene encodes CDR1 MNHEY and CDR2 SMNVEV (reference sequence). The CDR3 sequence is 15 residues long. The trim removed 8 bases at V and 3 bases at J, leaving 8 bases unmatched. Here the CDR3 DNA reads TGTGCCAGCCGGGCCGGGACAGGGAACAATCAGCCCCAGCATTTT. It specifies CASRAGTGNNQPQHF.

The gene calls are TRBV28 and TRBJ2-5; unclear D gene. The ends were cut back, 10 bases at V and 0 bases at J, with 9 bases in the middle. CDR1 and CDR2 (germline): MDHEN, SYDVKM. This CDR3 spans 12 amino acids. CDR3 in amino acids: CATALYQETQYF. The CDR3 bases are TGTGCCACGGCCCTGTACCAAGAGACCCAGTACTTC. The whole variable domain, remainder taken from reference TRBV28 and TRBJ2-5, is DVKVTQSSRYLVKRTGEKVFLECVQDMDHENMFWYRQDPGLGLRLIYFSYDVKMKEKGDIPEGYSVSREKKERFSLILESASTNQTSMYLCATALYQETQYFGPGTRLLVL.

This chain uses TRBV7-9 with TRBJ2-1; D gene unclear. Per the germline V gene, CDR1 is SEHNR and CDR2 is FQNEAQ (reference sequence). The CDR3 length is 14 residues. With 3 bases removed from V and 5 bases from J, the gap between germline ends came to 11 bases. CDR3 protein: CASSLEPSHNEQFF. The CDR3 region has the DNA TGTGCCAGCAGCTTGGAACCTTCCCACAATGAGCAGTTCTTC.

The chain uses TRBV7-8 and TRBJ2-2; 9 nucleotides line up with TRBD1. Germline trimming cut 5 bases from V and 0 bases from J; bases unmatched to any gene: 4. CDR1 is SGHVS, CDR2 FQNEAQ, per germline. The CDR3 totals 16 residues. CDR3 residues: CASSARQGANTGELFF. CDR3 nucleotides: TGTGCCAGCAGCGCTCGACAGGGGGCGAACACCGGGGAGCTGTTTTTT. The whole variable domain, filled in from reference TRBV7-8 and TRBJ2-2, reads GAGVSQSPRYKVAKRGQDVALRCDPISGHVSLFWYQQALGQGPEFLTYFQNEAQLDKSGLPSDRFFAERPEGSVSTLKIQRTQQEDSAVYLCASSARQGANTGELFFGEGSRLTVL.

The CDR3 here is CASSRLAGASYEQYF. The CDR3 nucleotides are TGTGCCAGCAGTCGACTAGCGGGAGCCTCCTACGAGCAGTACTTC. The chain is built from TRBV2 and TRBJ2-7, with 12 bases aligning to TRBD2. Germline V gene data show CDR1 as SNHLY and CDR2 as FYNNEI. Trimming cost V 5 bases and J 0 bases; bases outside gene matches: 2. The CDR3 extends over 15 amino acids.

The J gene is TRBJ2-1, the V gene TRBV7-2, with D possibly matching TRBD2 (6 bases). V was cut by 1 base and J by 8 bases, with 12 bases left in between. CDR1 and CDR2 from the germline V gene are SGHTA and FQGNSA. The CDR3 extends over 14 amino acids. Written as DNA, the CDR3 is TGTGCCAGCAGCTTAGGAGTAGGAGGGGATGAGCAGTTCTTC. It yields the protein CASSLGVGGDEQFF.

The CDR3 is CASSTIREQFF. In DNA, the CDR3 is TGTGCCAGCAGTACCATACGGGAGCAGTTCTTC. The chain has TRBV28 and TRBJ2-1; D not certain. CDR3 length: 11 residues. The V gene lost 5 bases and the J gene lost 10 bases, with 9 bases spanning the gap. Looked up from germline, CDR1 is MDHEN and CDR2 is SYDVKM.

This sequence joins TRBV6-5 and TRBJ1-5; no firm D call. CDR1 and CDR2 (germline): MNHEY, SVGAGI. The CDR3 consists of 13 residues. V was shortened by 6 bases and J by 7 bases, with 13 bases between the two germline ends. CDR3 bases: TGTGCCAGCAGGCACGACCATGGCCAGCCCCAGCATTTT. Its translation: CASRHDHGQPQHF.